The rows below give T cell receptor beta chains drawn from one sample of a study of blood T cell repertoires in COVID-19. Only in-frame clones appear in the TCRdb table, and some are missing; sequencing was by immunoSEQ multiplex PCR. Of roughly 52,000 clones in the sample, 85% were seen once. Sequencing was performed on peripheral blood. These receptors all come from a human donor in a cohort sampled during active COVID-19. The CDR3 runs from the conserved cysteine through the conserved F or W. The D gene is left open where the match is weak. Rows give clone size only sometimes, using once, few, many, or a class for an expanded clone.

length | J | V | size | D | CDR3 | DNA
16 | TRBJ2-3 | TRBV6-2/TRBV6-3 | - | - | CASSYSRGVGTDTQYF | TGTGCCAGCAGTTACTCTCGGGGTGTGGGCACAGATACGCAGTATTTT
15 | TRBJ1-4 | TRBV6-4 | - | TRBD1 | CASSKTGATNEKLFF | TGTGCCAGCAGTAAGACAGGGGCGACTAATGAAAAACTGTTTTTT
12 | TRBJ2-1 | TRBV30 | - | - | CAWSLAGNEQFF | TGTGCCTGGAGTCTAGCCGGCAATGAGCAGTTCTTC
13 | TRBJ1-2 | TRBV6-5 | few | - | CASLGRGLYGYTF | TGTGCCAGCCTGGGGCGGGGCCTATATGGCTACACCTTC
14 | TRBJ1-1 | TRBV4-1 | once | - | CASSAQGSDTEAFF | TGCGCCAGCAGCGCACAGGGATCGGACACTGAAGCTTTCTTT
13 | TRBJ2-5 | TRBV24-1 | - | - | CATSGYGSETQYF | TGTGCCACCAGTGGGTACGGGAGTGAGACCCAGTACTTC
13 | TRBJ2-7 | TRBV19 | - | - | CASSISGGREQYF | TGTGCCAGTAGTATTTCTGGGGGCCGCGAGCAGTACTTC
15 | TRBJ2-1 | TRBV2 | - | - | CASTLDISSYNEQFF | TGTGCCAGCACCCTGGACATTAGCTCCTACAATGAGCAGTTCTTC
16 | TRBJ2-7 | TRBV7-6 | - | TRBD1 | CASSPRADRAIYEQYF | TGTGCCAGCAGCCCCCGAGCCGACAGGGCAATCTACGAGCAGTACTTC
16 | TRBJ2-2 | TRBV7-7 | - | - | CASSLSPGWNTGELFF | TGTGCTAGCAGCTTATCACCAGGGTGGAACACCGGGGAGCTGTTTTTT
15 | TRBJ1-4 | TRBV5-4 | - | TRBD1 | CASSLGGTGSEKLFF | TGTGCCAGCAGCTTGGGCGGGACAGGGTCTGAAAAACTGTTTTTT
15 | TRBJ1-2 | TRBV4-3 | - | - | CASSQDRGHNYGYTF | TGCGCCAGCAGCCAAGATAGAGGCCACAACTATGGCTACACCTTC
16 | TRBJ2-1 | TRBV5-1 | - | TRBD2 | CASSFSTSGNLNEQFF | TGCGCCAGCAGCTTTTCGACTAGCGGTAATCTCAATGAGCAGTTCTTC
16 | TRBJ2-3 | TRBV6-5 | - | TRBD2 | CASSYGGGRATDTQYF | TGTGCCAGCAGTTACGGGGGCGGGAGGGCCACAGATACGCAGTATTTT
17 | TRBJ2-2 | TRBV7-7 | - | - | CASSLNSARQNTGELFF | TGTGCTAGCAGCCTAAATTCTGCCCGCCAGAACACCGGGGAGCTGTTTTTT
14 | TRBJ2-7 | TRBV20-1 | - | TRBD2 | CSASLAGVVYEQYF | TGCAGTGCTAGTCTAGCGGGAGTCGTATACGAGCAGTACTTC
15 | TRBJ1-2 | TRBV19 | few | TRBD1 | CASRINRTGRGGYTF | TGTGCCAGTAGGATCAACCGGACAGGGAGAGGGGGCTACACCTTC
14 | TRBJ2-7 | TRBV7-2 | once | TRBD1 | CASGGTGGNLEQYF | TGTGCCAGCGGTGGCACAGGGGGAAACCTCGAGCAGTACTTC
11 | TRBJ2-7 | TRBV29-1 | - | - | CSGRDQGEQYF | TGCAGCGGGAGAGACCAGGGGGAGCAGTACTTC
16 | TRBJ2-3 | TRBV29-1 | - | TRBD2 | CSVEVGSGTSVDTQYF | TGCAGCGTTGAAGTAGGGAGCGGGACTAGCGTCGATACGCAGTATTTT
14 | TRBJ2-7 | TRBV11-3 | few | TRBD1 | CASSFGTGEYEQYF | TGTGCCAGCAGCTTCGGGACAGGGGAATACGAGCAGTACTTC
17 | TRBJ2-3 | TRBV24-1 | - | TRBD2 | CATSDLPSGSITDTQYF | TGTGCCACCAGTGATTTGCCTAGCGGGAGTATCACAGATACGCAGTATTTT